A selection of T cell receptor beta chains follows, all from one sample in a study of blood T cells in healthy people across ages. Each CDR3 protein gets one entry after TCRdb re-called the 5' RACE reads with MiXCR. The sample lists about 570,000 distinct CDR3 sequences, about 28% seen once, with under 4.5% in the top ten. These data were also reused for a study on T cells of mothers and their children.

Sequenced sample: blood. These TCRs come from a boy aged 2-9 years in good health. CDR3s leave out the opening cysteine and the closing phenylalanine or tryptophan. Each record gives: J gene, V gene, CDR3 protein.

j_gene: TRBJ2-4
v_gene: TRBV11-2
CDR3aa: ASSLETLTTSNIQY

j_gene: TRBJ2-7
v_gene: TRBV29-1
CDR3aa: SVGGGTYEQY

j_gene: TRBJ2-5
v_gene: TRBV5-1
CDR3aa: ASSLRDGGSGETQY

j_gene: TRBJ2-1
v_gene: TRBV7-9
CDR3aa: ASSPRQGSSGYEQF

j_gene: TRBJ1-2
v_gene: TRBV7-9
CDR3aa: ASSLGQTRNYGYT

j_gene: TRBJ1-1
v_gene: TRBV7-8
CDR3aa: ASSIQIEAF

j_gene: TRBJ1-1
v_gene: TRBV29-1
CDR3aa: SVLTGGSEAF

j_gene: TRBJ1-1
v_gene: TRBV10-2
CDR3aa: ASSESRGVNTEAF

j_gene: TRBJ2-3
v_gene: TRBV6-1
CDR3aa: ASSPYILAGVDGRTDTQY

j_gene: TRBJ2-3
v_gene: TRBV7-9
CDR3aa: ASSLGQVVEDTQY

j_gene: TRBJ2-7
v_gene: TRBV2
CDR3aa: ASRGQGPAYEQY

j_gene: TRBJ2-3
v_gene: TRBV6-5
CDR3aa: ASSQQLAGSQY

j_gene: TRBJ2-1
v_gene: TRBV10-3
CDR3aa: AIRGLAGGPHNEQF

j_gene: TRBJ1-1
v_gene: TRBV29-1
CDR3aa: SALQGWSTEAF

j_gene: TRBJ2-4
v_gene: TRBV28
CDR3aa: ASSLLASGRLAKNIQY

j_gene: TRBJ2-5
v_gene: TRBV7-2
CDR3aa: ASSVAGSQGETQY

j_gene: TRBJ2-4
v_gene: TRBV14
CDR3aa: ASSRGFLLAKNIQY

j_gene: TRBJ1-2
v_gene: TRBV29-1
CDR3aa: SVAGDYGYT

j_gene: TRBJ2-7
v_gene: TRBV14
CDR3aa: ASSQVRSGDEQY

j_gene: TRBJ1-2
v_gene: TRBV5-6
CDR3aa: ASSYDRGSGYT

j_gene: TRBJ2-7
v_gene: TRBV3-1
CDR3aa: ASSQVSGSSYEQY

j_gene: TRBJ2-1
v_gene: TRBV20-1
CDR3aa: SGLTGLARMNEQF

j_gene: TRBJ1-2
v_gene: TRBV29-1
CDR3aa: SVPGQGDYGYT